Each of the 7 T cell receptor beta chains below was sequenced from the same sample in a study of T-cell reconstitution after alpha-beta-depleted transplantation in children. During its preparation, the TCRbeta library received unique molecular identifiers. From the PCR reads, TCRdb called clonotypes with MiXCR, one entry per CDR3 protein. In the table there are around 230,000 distinct CDR3 sequences, around a sixth of which are singletons. The sequenced sample was PBMCs, mostly from graft donor cells, obtained 360 days after TCRalphabeta/CD19-depleted stem cell transplant. These receptors originate from a male patient aged 2 to 10 who had a stem cell transplant for acute lymphoblastic leukemia, so the T cells may come from the graft donor.

At least ten counts were recorded for this clonotype. The chain joins TRBV4-3 to TRBJ2-7; 7 nucleotides agree with TRBD1. Germline CDR1 LGHNA, CDR2 YSLEER. Unmatched junction bases numbered 9, after V lost 2 bases and J lost 5 bases. The CDR3 contains 15 residues. In DNA, the CDR3 is TGCGCCAGCAGCCAAATGGGAGACAGGGTCCACGAGCAGTACTTC. Translating it yields CASSQMGDRVHEQYF.

This clonotype was counted a few times. The rearrangement uses TRBV4-1 and TRBJ2-2; 8 bases map to TRBD2. The CDR3 runs 17 residues. The germline V gene encodes CDR1 MGHRA and CDR2 YSYEKL. The V and J ends lost 0 bases and 6 bases, in that order; junction bases with no gene match: 9. The CDR3 DNA reads TGCGCCAGCAGCCAAGAAGGGACTAGTCTACATGCCGGGGAGCTGTTTTTT. This sequence encodes CASSQEGTSLHAGELFF.

V usage is TRBV12-3 or TRBV12-4 and J usage is TRBJ2-7, with 12 nucleotides matching TRBD1. The CDR3 consists of 17 residues. J gave up 3 bases and V 7 bases, and 13 bases lay outside the gene matches. The CDR3 DNA is TGTGCCAGCAAGGGGACAGGGGGCGCACGGAGCCACTACGAGCAGTACTTC. It yields the protein CASKGTGGARSHYEQYF.

This clonotype has more than one count but fewer than ten. The chain employs TRBV19 and TRBJ2-1; D may be TRBD1 (5 bases). Trimming shortened V by 1 base and J by 3 bases, and 10 bases separated the two germline ends. This CDR3 region has 15 residues. Per the germline V gene, CDR1 is LNHDA and CDR2 is SQIVND (reference sequence). CDR3 sequence: CASSIGGRDYNEQFF. CDR3 nucleotides: TGTGCCAGTAGTATAGGGGGCAGGGACTACAATGAGCAGTTCTTC.

This clonotype was observed many times. The genes are TRBV15 and TRBJ2-1; possibly TRBD1 for D (6 bases). V lost 1 base and J 10 bases, leaving 11 bases between the germline ends. The CDR3 extends over 13 amino acids. The germline V gene has CDR1 LNHNV and CDR2 YYDKDF (reference sequence). CDR3 loop: CATSRGGGIEQFF. DNA of the CDR3: TGTGCCACCAGCAGAGGAGGGGGAATCGAGCAGTTCTTC. The variable domain in full, with the rest retrieved from reference TRBV15 and TRBJ2-1, is DAMVIQNPRYQVTQFGKPVTLSCSQTLNHNVMYWYQQKSSQAPKLLFHYYDKDFNNEADTPDNFQSRRPNTSFCFLDIRSPGLGDTAMYLCATSRGGGIEQFFGPGTRLTVL.

This clonotype was seen only a few times. This chain uses TRBV7-2 with TRBJ2-3, with D possibly being TRBD1 (5 bases). The CDR3 runs 14 residues. V dropped 2 bases and J dropped 5 bases, with 11 bases sitting between them. Germline CDR1 and CDR2: SGHTA and FQGNSA. In DNA, the CDR3 is TGTGCCAGCAGCTTAAATGGGGCGGAAGATACGCAGTATTTT. Translation gives CASSLNGAEDTQYF.

This clonotype appeared a few times. The genes are TRBV28 and TRBJ1-1; D possibly corresponds to TRBD1 (5 bases). V shed 5 bases and J shed 4 bases, with 11 bases lying between them. The V gene's germline CDR1 is MDHEN and CDR2 SYDVKM. The CDR3 contains 13 residues. The CDR3 nucleotides are TGTGCCAGCAGTATCCGGGGGTCCACTGAAGCTTTCTTT. This codes for CASSIRGSTEAFF.